Following are 25 T cell receptor beta chains from one sample sequenced in a study of blood T cell repertoires in COVID-19. Repertoires were generated with immunoSEQ multiplex PCR, while TCRdb's copy carries only in-frame clones and drops some. The sample holds hundreds of thousands of clones; 80% to 90% are singletons and the top ten take roughly 2.6%. The specimen sequenced was peripheral blood. These receptors all come from a woman in her 40s with active or convalescent COVID-19.

The chain uses TRBV7-2 and TRBJ1-4; TRBD1 is a possible D gene (5 bases). Germline CDR1 is SGHTA and CDR2 is FQGNSA. Trimming took 6 bases from V and 4 from J, leaving 15 bases between them. The CDR3 has 15 amino acids. This CDR3 is CASSFGAGSNEKLFF. CDR3 bases: TGTGCCAGCAGTTTCGGGGCGGGGAGTAATGAAAAACTGTTTTTT.

The DNA of the CDR3 is TGTGCCAGCAACTCGGGACTAGCGGGTCTCACCGGGGAGCTGTTTTTT. This translates into CASNSGLAGLTGELFF. The chain recombines TRBV19 with TRBJ2-2; 12 positions agree with TRBD2. Unmatched junction bases numbered 9, after V lost 9 bases and J lost 4 bases. The CDR3 runs 16 residues. CDR1 and CDR2 from the germline V gene are LNHDA and SQIVND (reference sequence).

This rearrangement joins TRBV30 to TRBJ1-1; D is perhaps TRBD1 (6 bases). Between the trimmed V and J ends, which lost 0 bases and 2 bases, there was a span of 13 bases. Germline V gene sequence: CDR1 GTSNPN, CDR2 SVGIG (reference sequence). This CDR3 has 15 residues. The CDR3 here is CAWSVVGGRNTEAFF. The CDR3 DNA is TGTGCCTGGAGTGTAGTAGGGGGTCGAAACACTGAAGCTTTCTTT.

The gene calls are TRBV18 and TRBJ1-2; TRBD1 agrees at 8 bases. The CDR3 runs 18 residues. After removal of 2 bases from V and 8 bases from J, the junction contained 19 bases not matched to a gene. The V gene's germline CDR1 is KGHSH and CDR2 LQKENI. The CDR3: CASSPGIVAGQGEGGYTF. The CDR3 DNA follows: TGTGCCAGCTCACCAGGAATCGTCGCCGGACAGGGCGAAGGGGGCTACACCTTC.

This chain connects TRBV2 to TRBJ1-1; 11 bases line up with TRBD1. The CDR3 covers 15 residues. Germline V gene lookup returns CDR1 SNHLY and CDR2 FYNNEI. J was trimmed by 5 bases and V by 6 bases; bases with no gene match: 8. The CDR3 nucleotides are TGTGCCAGCAGCGGACAGGGGGCGCGGAGTACTGAAGCTTTCTTT. Translation: CASSGQGARSTEAFF. The full variable domain, its missing parts supplied by reference TRBV2 and TRBJ1-1, is EPEVTQTPSHQVTQMGQEVILRCVPISNHLYFYWYRQILGQKVEFLVSFYNNEISEKSEIFDDQFSVERPDGSNFTLKIRSTKLEDSAMYFCASSGQGARSTEAFFGQGTRLTVV.

CDR3 bases: TGTGCCAGCAGCTTAAATGTACTAGCGGGGGGAGAGACCCAGTACTTC. It translates to CASSLNVLAGGETQYF. The chain combines TRBV11-2 with TRBJ2-5, with 12 bases identical to TRBD2. The germline gives CDR1 SGHAT, CDR2 FQNNGV. CDR3 length: 16 amino acids. V dropped 2 bases and J dropped 4; count of bases not matched to a gene: 5.

The rearrangement joins TRBV11-3 to TRBJ1-3; D might be TRBD1 (5 bases). Trimming took 5 bases from V and 0 from J, leaving 17 bases between them. The CDR3 totals 17 residues. Germline V gives CDR1 SGHNT, CDR2 YENEEA. CDR3 in DNA: TGTGCCAGCAGCCCTCTCGGCGGGGCCGTCTCTGGAAACACCATATATTTT. Protein: CASSPLGGAVSGNTIYF.

The chain links TRBV10-3 to TRBJ2-3, with 11 bases aligning to TRBD2. V shed 8 bases, J shed 4 bases, and the junction held 14 bases outside the gene matches. The germline V gene encodes CDR1 ENHRY and CDR2 SYGVKD. The CDR3 runs 17 residues. The CDR3 is CAIGDSGRAYLSDTQYF. The CDR3 bases are TGTGCCATCGGGGATAGCGGGAGGGCCTATCTATCAGATACGCAGTATTTT.

This chain's CDR3 is CASSQGTGGEGYTF. CDR3 nucleotide sequence: TGTGCCAGCAGCCAAGGGACAGGGGGCGAAGGCTACACCTTC. This rearrangement joins TRBV3-1 (or the pseudogene TRBV3-2) to TRBJ1-2, with TRBD1 matching 11 bases. The CDR3 contains 14 residues. The ends lost 1 base at V and 8 bases at J; junction bases unmatched: 3. Germline V lookup: CDR1 LGHDT, CDR2 YNNKEL (reference sequence).

This clone was observed a single time. This CDR3 is also generated by other DNA sequences in the sample. This chain connects TRBV5-1 to TRBJ1-1; 9 bases align to TRBD1. V gave up 3 bases and J gave up 1 base; unmatched junction bases: 1. The CDR3 loop spans 14 amino acids. Germline values: CDR1 SGHRS, CDR2 YFSETQ. The DNA for the CDR3 is TGCGCCAGCAGCTGGGGACAGGGGAACACTGAAGCTTTCTTT. Translated: CASSWGQGNTEAFF.

The V call is TRBV21-1, the J call TRBJ1-2; TRBD1, the D gene given by the table, was not confirmed from the DNA. TRBV21-1 is deemed a pseudogene. This CDR3 comprises 17 residues. CDR3 residues: CASSKGPGDRGVGGYTF. The DNA of the CDR3 is TGTGCCAGCAGCAAAGGCCCCGGGGACAGGGGTGTAGGTGGCTACACCTTC.

The rearrangement joins TRBV3-1 (or the pseudogene TRBV3-2) to TRBJ1-2; perhaps TRBD1 as D (6 bases). The germline CDR1 and CDR2 sequences are LGHDT and YNNKEL (reference sequence). The CDR3 covers 13 residues. Trimming removed 2 bases at V and 8 bases at J, with 12 bases between. CDR3 in amino acids: CASSQSQGTGYTF. The CDR3 bases are TGTGCCAGCAGCCAAAGTCAGGGGACGGGCTACACCTTC.

The chain combines TRBV7-3 with TRBJ1-6; D not certain. The CDR3 spans 14 residues. In germline, CDR1 is SGHTA, CDR2 FQGTGA. Trimming left V 2 bases short and J 9 bases short, with 11 bases between. This CDR3 reads CASSLAGFGSPLHF. CDR3 nucleotide sequence: TGTGCCAGCAGCTTAGCAGGTTTCGGTTCACCCCTCCACTTT.

The rearrangement links TRBV18 to TRBJ2-1; 12 nucleotides line up with TRBD1. This CDR3 has 19 amino acids. J was trimmed by 2 bases and V by 3 bases; bases with no gene match: 11. Per the germline V gene, CDR1 is KGHSH and CDR2 is LQKENI. DNA for the CDR3: TGTGCCAGCTCACCTGGGACAGGGGGCTTGAGGGTCACCTACAATGAGCAGTTCTTC. This sequence encodes CASSPGTGGLRVTYNEQFF.

The genes are TRBV2 and TRBJ1-4; perhaps TRBD1 as D (6 bases). Germline lookup yields CDR1 SNHLY and CDR2 FYNNEI. The V end lost 5 bases, the J end lost 3 bases, and 13 bases lay between the germline ends. The CDR3 has 15 residues. CDR3 sequence reads: CASSKTRGSNEKLFF. CDR3 DNA sequence: TGTGCCAGCAGTAAGACCAGGGGCTCTAATGAAAAACTGTTTTTT.

V usage is TRBV5-1 and J usage is TRBJ2-5, with D uncertain. This CDR3 is 11 amino acids long. Germline V gene lookup returns CDR1 SGHRS and CDR2 YFSETQ. The ends were cut back, 4 bases at V and 1 base at J, with 2 bases in the middle. The CDR3, as DNA: TGCGCCAGCAGCCTCCAAGAGACCCAGTACTTC. Translated: CASSLQETQYF.

This clone was observed a few times. The rearrangement uses TRBV7-8 and TRBJ1-6; 7 positions agree with TRBD1. J was trimmed by 8 bases and V by 0 bases; bases with no gene match: 10. This CDR3 is built from 17 residues. CDR1 is SGHVS, CDR2 FQNEAQ, per germline. Here the CDR3 DNA reads TGTGCCAGCAGCTTAGCGGTACGGGACAGATCGGATTCACCCCTCCACTTT. This codes for CASSLAVRDRSDSPLHF.

The rearrangement uses TRBV15 and TRBJ1-1; D not resolved. CDR3 length: 14 residues. V was clipped by 1 base and J by 4 bases, with 10 bases between them. CDR1 is LNHNV, CDR2 YYDKDF, per germline (reference sequence). The CDR3 nucleotides read TGTGCCACCAGCAGAGCCGTGGGGAGCACTGAAGCTTTCTTT. Its translation: CATSRAVGSTEAFF.

This chain uses TRBV7-6 with TRBJ2-7; D may be TRBD2 (5 bases). V shed 0 bases and J shed 0 bases, with 9 bases lying between them. The germline gives CDR1 SGHVS, CDR2 FNYEAQ. The CDR3 has 15 residues. The CDR3 DNA reads as TGTGCCAGCAGCTTAGCGGCCGGGAACTCCTACGAGCAGTACTTC. It specifies CASSLAAGNSYEQYF.

This chain uses TRBV9 with TRBJ1-2; D remains ambiguous. Germline CDR1 SGDLS, CDR2 YYNGEE. The CDR3 spans 16 residues. V gave up 4 bases and J gave up 3 bases, with 19 bases separating them. The CDR3 region has the DNA TGTGCCAGCAGCCCTAGTGGGGTCTTAGCGTACTATGGCTACACCTTC. Protein: CASSPSGVLAYYGYTF.

This chain connects TRBV30 to TRBJ2-7; D unclear. This CDR3 is built from 14 residues. V was pared by 4 bases and J by 0 bases, with 13 bases between. The germline CDR1 and CDR2 sequences are GTSNPN and SVGIG (reference sequence). The chain's CDR3 is CAWKVPESSYEQYF. CDR3 bases: TGTGCCTGGAAAGTCCCGGAGAGCTCCTACGAGCAGTACTTC. Complete variable domain (other parts from reference TRBV30 and TRBJ2-7): SQTIHQWPATLVQPVGSPLSLECTVEGTSNPNLYWYRQAAGRGLQLLFYSVGIGQISSEVPQNLSASRPQDRQFILSSKKLLLSDSGFYLCAWKVPESSYEQYFGPGTRLTVT.

The J gene is TRBJ1-2, the V gene TRBV24-1, with 8 bases matching TRBD1. V shed 4 bases and J 1 base; nucleotides not matched to a gene: 4. CDR3 length: 15 amino acids. The germline V gene has CDR1 KGHDR and CDR2 SFDVKD. CDR3 DNA sequence: TGTGCCACCAGTGACCCAGACAGGGGTAACTATGGCTACACCTTC. The encoded protein is CATSDPDRGNYGYTF.

The gene calls are TRBV4-1 and TRBJ2-3, with 11 bases identical to TRBD2. The CDR3 sequence is 17 residues long. In germline, CDR1 is MGHRA, CDR2 YSYEKL. V dropped 0 bases and J dropped 1; count of bases not matched to a gene: 3. CDR3: CASSQDLSGGGTDTQYF. CDR3 sequence (DNA): TGCGCCAGCAGCCAAGACCTTAGCGGGGGGGGCACAGATACGCAGTATTTT.

This clone was counted a few times. The chain recombines TRBV30 with TRBJ1-6; D is possibly TRBD1 (6 bases). In germline, CDR1 is GTSNPN, CDR2 SVGIG (reference sequence). The CDR3 contains 14 residues. Trimming removed 0 bases from V and 9 bases from J, with 12 bases in between. As DNA, the CDR3 is TGTGCCTGGAGTGTACTAGGGGGAAGTTCACCCCTCCACTTT. Encoded protein: CAWSVLGGSSPLHF.

This chain links TRBV7-6 with TRBJ1-4; no reliable D call. The CDR3 has 15 amino acids. Trimming removed 1 base at V and 5 bases at J, with 11 bases between. CDR1 is SGHVS and CDR2 is FNYEAQ in the germline V gene. The CDR3 loop reads CASSLDPGTNEKLFF. The DNA of the CDR3 is TGTGCCAGCAGCTTAGACCCGGGTACAAATGAAAAACTGTTTTTT.